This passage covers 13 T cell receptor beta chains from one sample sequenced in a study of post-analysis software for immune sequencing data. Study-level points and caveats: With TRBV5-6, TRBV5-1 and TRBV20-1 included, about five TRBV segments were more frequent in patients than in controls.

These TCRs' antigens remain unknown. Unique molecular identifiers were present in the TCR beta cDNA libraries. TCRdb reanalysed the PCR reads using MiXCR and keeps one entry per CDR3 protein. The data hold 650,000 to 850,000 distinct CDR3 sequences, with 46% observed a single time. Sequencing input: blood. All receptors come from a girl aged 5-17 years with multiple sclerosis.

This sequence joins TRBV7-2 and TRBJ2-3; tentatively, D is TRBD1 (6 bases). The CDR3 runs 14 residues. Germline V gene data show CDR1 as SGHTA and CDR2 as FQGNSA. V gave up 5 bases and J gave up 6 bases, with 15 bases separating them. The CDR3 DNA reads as TGTGCCAGCAGCCCATCAACAGGGCCGGATACGCAGTATTTT. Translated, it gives CASSPSTGPDTQYF.

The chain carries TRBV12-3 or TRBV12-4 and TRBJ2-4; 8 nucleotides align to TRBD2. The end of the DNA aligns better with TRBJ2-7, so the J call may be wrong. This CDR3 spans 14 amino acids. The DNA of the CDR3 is TGTGCCAGCAGTCCGCTGCGGGAGGTCGACGAGCAGTACTTC. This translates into CASSPLREVDEQYF.

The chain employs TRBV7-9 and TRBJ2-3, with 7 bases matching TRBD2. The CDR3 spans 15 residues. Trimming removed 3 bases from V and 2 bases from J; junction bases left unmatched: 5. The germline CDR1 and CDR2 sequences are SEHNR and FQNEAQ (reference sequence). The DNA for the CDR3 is TGTGCCAGCAGCTTTCCCAGCGGGGCCACAGATACGCAGTATTTT. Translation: CASSFPSGATDTQYF.

CDR3 nucleotide sequence: TGTGCCAGCAGTTTATATGGTTGGGGGGGCGATTCCCATGGCTACACCTTC. It translates to CASSLYGWGGDSHGYTF. V and J are TRBV28 and TRBJ1-2; D perhaps matches TRBD1 (6 bases). The CDR3 runs to 17 residues. Germline V lookup: CDR1 MDHEN, CDR2 SYDVKM. Trimming removed 1 base at V and 6 bases at J, with 21 bases between.

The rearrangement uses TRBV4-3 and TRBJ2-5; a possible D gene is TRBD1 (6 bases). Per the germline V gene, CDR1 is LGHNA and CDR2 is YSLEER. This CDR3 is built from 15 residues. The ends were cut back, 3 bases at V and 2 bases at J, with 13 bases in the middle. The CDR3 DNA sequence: TGCGCCAGCAGCCAGGCCGGACAGAGACAAGAGACCCAGTACTTC. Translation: CASSQAGQRQETQYF.

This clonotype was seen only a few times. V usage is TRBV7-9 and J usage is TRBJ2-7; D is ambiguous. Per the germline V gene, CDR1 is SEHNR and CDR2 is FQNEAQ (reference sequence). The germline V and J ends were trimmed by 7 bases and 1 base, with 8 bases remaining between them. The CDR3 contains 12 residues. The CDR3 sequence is CASNGRSYEQYF. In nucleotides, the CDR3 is TGTGCCAGCAATGGGCGATCCTACGAGCAGTACTTC.

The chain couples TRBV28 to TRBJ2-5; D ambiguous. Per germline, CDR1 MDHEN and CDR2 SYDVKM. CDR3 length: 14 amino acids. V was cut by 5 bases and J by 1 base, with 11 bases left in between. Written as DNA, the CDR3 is TGTGCCAGCAGTCCTCTTGCGGTCCAAGAGACCCAGTACTTC. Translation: CASSPLAVQETQYF.

The CDR3 sequence is CASAWTAREDEKLFF. In DNA, the CDR3 is TGTGCTAGTGCCTGGACAGCCAGGGAGGATGAAAAACTGTTTTTT. The genes are TRBV12-5 and TRBJ1-4; D is possibly TRBD1 (6 bases). The V gene lost 7 bases and the J gene lost 6 bases, with 18 bases spanning the gap. The germline V gene encodes CDR1 LGHNT and CDR2 FRNRAP. The CDR3 consists of 15 residues.

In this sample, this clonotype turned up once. The CDR3 nucleotides read TGTGCCACCAGTGATTTGCGAGGGACAGGTGGTTCGGACGAGCAGTACTTC. The encoded protein is CATSDLRGTGGSDEQYF. The gene calls are TRBV24-1 and TRBJ2-5; TRBD1 matches 8 bases. The J call may be faulty, since TRBJ2-7 better matches the DNA end. The CDR3 totals 17 residues. Germline values: CDR1 KGHDR, CDR2 SFDVKD.

This chain's CDR3 is CASSFSLSATEAFF. DNA for the CDR3: TGTGCCAGCAGTTTCTCCCTTAGCGCGACTGAAGCTTTCTTT. This chain links TRBV28 with TRBJ1-1; the D is unclear. Trimming pared 3 bases from V and 5 bases from J, leaving 13 bases between. The CDR3 covers 14 residues. Germline CDR1 and CDR2: MDHEN and SYDVKM.

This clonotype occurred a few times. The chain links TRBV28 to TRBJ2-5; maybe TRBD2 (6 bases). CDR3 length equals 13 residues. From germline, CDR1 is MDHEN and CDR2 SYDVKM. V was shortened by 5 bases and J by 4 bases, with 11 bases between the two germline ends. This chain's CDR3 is CASSRGNGETQYF. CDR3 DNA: TGTGCCAGCAGTCGGGGGAACGGAGAGACCCAGTACTTC.

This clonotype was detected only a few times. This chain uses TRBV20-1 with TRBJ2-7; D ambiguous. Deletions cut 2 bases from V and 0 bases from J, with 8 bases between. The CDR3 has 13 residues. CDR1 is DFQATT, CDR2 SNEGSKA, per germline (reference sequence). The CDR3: CSARPQSSYEQYF. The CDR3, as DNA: TGCAGTGCTAGACCCCAGTCCTCCTACGAGCAGTACTTC.

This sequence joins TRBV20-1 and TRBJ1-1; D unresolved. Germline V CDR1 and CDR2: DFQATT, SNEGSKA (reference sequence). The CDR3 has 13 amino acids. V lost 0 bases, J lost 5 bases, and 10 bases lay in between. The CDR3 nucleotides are TGCAGTGCTAGAGAAACCCTGCCGACTGAAGCTTTCTTT. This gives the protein CSARETLPTEAFF.